This T cell receptor (beta chain) was captured in a study of cytotoxic CD8 clonotypes in ibrutinib-treated CLL. The overall study: Response was recorded as partial in some 24 patients and complete in 2; at median about 6 years, about 14 remained remitted and around twelve had progressed. Treatment had run for a median approximately eleven months, range 6 to 36, when response samples were taken.

Findings and limits, study-wide: The study found clonality rose at ibrutinib response, then fell toward baseline at progression. Sampling times differed between sustained-remission and progressing patients.

In germline, CDR1 is LNHDA, CDR2 SQIVND (reference sequence). This CDR3 region has 15 residues. Trimming removed 5 bases from V and 4 bases from J; junction bases left unmatched: 9. Method: immunoSEQ multiplex PCR; TCRdb's copy keeps in-frame clones and lacks some. The data contain 90,000 to 95,000 clones, 70% to 80% of them singletons. This clone was detected a few times. Its specificity is not known. The sample was PBMCs, taken after 24 months of ibrutinib treatment. The clonotype was recovered from a human donor with chronic lymphocytic leukemia. V usage is TRBV19 and J usage is TRBJ1-2; TRBD1 aligns across 8 bases. The CDR3 bases are TGTGCCAGTAGTTGGGACAGGCGGTCCTCCTATGGCTACACCTTC. The encoded protein is CASSWDRRSSYGYTF.